This T cell receptor beta chain was identified during a study of technical replicates of blood from a few donors (dated by TCRdb to the late 2010s). CDR1 is given as SNHLY and CDR2 as FYNNEI, both from the germline V gene. Trimming removed 5 bases from V and 3 bases from J, leaving 17 bases between the germline ends. CDR3 length: 16 amino acids, cysteine to phenylalanine. The retained sequence is limited to the CDR3, 48 bases, with the frame set at the first base. Comment on this clone: The clone's antigen remains unknown. No base quality values were provided; no much bigger clone lies one nucleotide off.

Library creation used the immunoSEQ multiplex PCR assay. TCRdb stores this immuneACCESS table with in-frame sequences only. Part of the clones is absent; in the studies checked, under half of the shortfall reflects unresolved V genes, and no reason is known for the rest. Counted in this sample were tens of thousands of clones; around 97% of them appeared once. Over 0.2% of the sample is taken by the ten largest. This TCR derives from a human donor in good health. The chain couples TRBV2 to TRBJ2-1; the D region possibly corresponds to TRBD1 (7 bases align). Sequencing used T cells isolated from PBMCs. CDR3 sequence: CASSQDHQGGYNEQFF. The sequenced DNA is TGTGCCAGCAGTCAGGATCATCAGGGGGGCTACAATGAGCAGTTCTTC. Full variable domain (CDR3 extended with the reference TRBV2 and TRBJ2-1 proteins): EPEVTQTPSHQVTQMGQEVILRCVPISNHLYFYWYRQILGQKVEFLVSFYNNEISEKSEIFDDQFSVERPDGSNFTLKIRSTKLEDSAMYFCASSQDHQGGYNEQFFGPGTRLTVL.